This paragraph reports one TCR beta chain. Its cognate antigen is unknown. Individuals having autoimmune disease history or systemic immunosuppression were not enrolled. Drawing of blood for sampling happened at baseline, at cycle 4 day 1, and at cycle 7 day 1. Profiled with immunoSEQ multiplex PCR; TCRdb holds only in-frame clones, not every one. The sample includes about 63,000 clones, 81% of them seen just once. The CDR3 length is 14 residues. Germline CDR1 reads SQVTM; CDR2 reads ANQGSEA. Trimming took off 1 base at V and 5 bases at J, with 14 bases between the two ends. The entry originates in a study of OX40 agonist ivuxolimab in advanced cancers. Findings of the study overall: Researchers did not establish what antigens the expanded peripheral T cells target. Mean expanded clone counts were higher in CD8+ than CD4+ T cells.

Sequencing used CD4+ or CD8+ T cells sorted from blood, obtained in a trial of the OX40 agonist ivuxolimab. The receptor comes from an adult with an advanced solid tumor such as melanoma, head and neck, liver or kidney cancer. The chain carries TRBV29-1 and TRBJ1-2; TRBD1 might be the D (6 bases). Written as DNA, the CDR3 is TGCAGCGTTGAAGCTCGGGCAGGGGCATATGGCTACACCTTC. Amino acid sequence: CSVEARAGAYGYTF.